One and the same sample provided the 12 T cell receptor beta chains below, sequenced in a study of regulatory T cells in long-lasting Graves disease. Sequencing libraries for TCR beta were prepared with iRepertoire HTBI primers and Arm-PCR of CDR3 regions. TCRdb reprocessed the multiplex PCR reads with MiXCR, giving one entry per CDR3 protein. The sample consists of almost 450,000 distinct CDR3 sequences, approximately 16% of them appearing once. Time point: newly diagnosed GD, antithyroid drugs for less than 3 months. Extracted PBMC RNA gave rise to the TCR library. The data were also submitted as part of a second study, on T cells in Graves' hyperthyroidism and ophthalmopathy.

The sample in question was peripheral blood mononuclear cells (PBMCs), obtained at new diagnosis, from a patient treated with antithyroid drugs. The receptor source for this set is a woman aged 30 to 39 with Graves disease.

The table lists this clonotype with many counts. The J gene is TRBJ1-3, the V gene TRBV18; TRBD1 matches at 7 bases. There are 14 residues in the CDR3. J gave up 4 bases and V 3 bases, and 3 bases lay outside the gene matches. Per the germline V gene, CDR1 is KGHSH and CDR2 is LQKENI. This CDR3 is CASSPPGQGNTIYF. CDR3 nucleotide sequence: TGTGCCAGCTCACCCCCGGGACAGGGAAACACCATATATTTT.

There are many counts of this clonotype. The chain carries TRBV28 and TRBJ1-1, with TRBD1 matching over 7 bases. J was trimmed by 0 bases and V by 2 bases; bases with no gene match: 9. Per germline, CDR1 MDHEN and CDR2 SYDVKM. The CDR3 length is 17 residues. The CDR3 DNA follows: TGTGCCAGCAGTTTAATCCCCGGGACAGAGATGAACACTGAAGCTTTCTTT. Its protein product is CASSLIPGTEMNTEAFF.

This clonotype appeared many times. The V gene is TRBV3-1, the J gene TRBJ2-1; D tentatively fits TRBD1 or TRBD2 (6 bases each). V was trimmed by 4 bases and J by 10 bases, leaving 11 bases between them. The CDR3 covers 12 residues. Germline loops: CDR1 LGHDT, CDR2 YNNKEL (reference sequence). CDR3 residues: CASSRLGGEQFF. The CDR3 DNA follows: TGTGCCAGCAGCCGACTAGGGGGGGAGCAGTTCTTC.

This clonotype was counted a few times. At one boundary the junction diverges from the germline segment, which might be a read error. The V and J genes are TRBV7-3 and TRBJ2-1, with 7 nucleotides matching TRBD2. Germline loops: CDR1 SGHTA, CDR2 FQGTGA. The CDR3 is 13 residues long. In DNA form, the CDR3 reads TGTGCCAGCAGCTCCGCCATGGGGCGGGAGCTGTTCTTC. It translates to CASSSAMGRELFF. Complete variable domain (other parts from reference TRBV7-3 and TRBJ2-1): GAGVSQTPSNKVTEKGKYVELRCDPISGHTALYWYRQSLGQGPEFLIYFQGTGAADDSGLPNDRFFAVRPEGSVSTLKIQRTERGDSAVYLCASSSAMGRELFFGPGTRLTVL.

Ten or more counts support this clonotype. This chain uses TRBV29-1 with TRBJ2-6; unclear D gene. Germline-derived CDR1 and CDR2 are SQVTM and ANQGSEA. There are 14 residues in the CDR3. The ends were cut back, 7 bases at V and 0 bases at J, with 10 bases in the middle. CDR3 region: CSAPASSGANVLTF. CDR3 DNA: TGCAGCGCCCCTGCCAGCTCTGGGGCCAACGTCCTGACTTTC.

Concerning this clonotype: It may be a read error: a sequence one base away is much more abundant. The chain has TRBV20-1 and TRBJ2-1; 8 positions match TRBD2. The CDR3 has 15 residues. Germline CDR1 DFQATT, CDR2 SNEGSKA (reference sequence). After removal of 4 bases from V and 10 bases from J, the junction contained 15 bases not matched to a gene. CDR3 in DNA: TGCAGTGCTAAAGATCAAGCGGGAGATCGGGGAGAGCAGTTCTTC. Translation: CSAKDQAGDRGEQFF.

At least ten counts were recorded for this clonotype. The chain is built from TRBV11-3 and TRBJ2-1, with no clear D. Germline V lookup: CDR1 SGHNT, CDR2 YENEEA. The CDR3 has 12 amino acids. V was trimmed by 9 bases and J by 6 bases, leaving 12 bases between them. CDR3: CASSIRSNEQFF. CDR3 DNA: TGTGCCAGTAGTATAAGATCCAATGAGCAGTTCTTC.

A few counts support this clonotype. V gene TRBV18 combines with J gene TRBJ2-7; maybe TRBD2 (5 bases). V lost 6 bases to trimming and J lost 5 bases, with 11 bases between them. Germline CDR1 reads KGHSH; CDR2 reads LQKENI. The CDR3 runs 12 residues. The CDR3 region has the DNA TGTGCCAGCTCCATCGGGGATCACGAGCAGTACTTC. Protein: CASSIGDHEQYF.

This clonotype was found a few times. This chain joins TRBV4-1 and TRBJ2-5; 7 bases map to TRBD1. Germline CDR1 and CDR2: MGHRA and YSYEKL. Trimming removed 7 bases from V and 4 bases from J; junction bases left unmatched: 6. The length of the CDR3 is 13 residues. DNA of the CDR3: TGCGCCAGCATGAGTTCAGGGGGAGAGACCCAGTACTTC. Amino acids: CASMSSGGETQYF.

The sample holds many counts of this clonotype. The V gene is TRBV6-1, the J gene TRBJ2-1; 9 bases line up with TRBD2. The J segment lost 7 bases and the V segment lost 5 bases, leaving 12 bases of the junction unmatched. In germline, CDR1 is MNHNS, CDR2 SASEGT. There are 16 residues in the CDR3. CDR3 amino acids: CASSPVAGALGNEQFF. As DNA, the CDR3 is TGTGCCAGCAGTCCCGTAGCGGGAGCTCTAGGAAATGAGCAGTTCTTC.

J is TRBJ2-7 and V is TRBV10-2, with no clear D. Between the trimmed V and J ends, which lost 4 bases and 3 bases, there was a span of 10 bases. This CDR3 is 13 amino acids long. Germline-derived CDR1 and CDR2 are WSHSY and SAAADI. The CDR3 region is CASSVGKHYEQYF. The CDR3 coding sequence is TGCGCCAGCAGTGTAGGCAAGCACTACGAGCAGTACTTC.

V gene TRBV15 combines with J gene TRBJ2-7; 13 bases map to TRBD2. Trimming removed 4 bases from V and 3 bases from J; junction bases left unmatched: 3. The CDR3 totals 15 residues. The germline V gene has CDR1 LNHNV and CDR2 YYDKDF (reference sequence). The CDR3 DNA reads TGTGCCACCAGCATTGGACTAGCGGGAGACTACGAGCAGTACTTC. Translation gives CATSIGLAGDYEQYF.